The 13 T cell receptor beta chains in this list originate from one sample, sequenced in a study of T-cell reconstitution after alpha-beta-depleted transplantation in children. The library targeted TCRbeta and was prepared with unique molecular identifiers. TCRdb reanalysed the PCR reads using MiXCR and keeps one entry per CDR3 protein. The profile covers more than 500,000 distinct CDR3 sequences, with 11% appearing a single time and around 13% taken by the ten largest. The sequencing used PBMCs, mostly from graft donor cells, collected 180 days after TCRalphabeta/CD19-depleted stem cell transplant. These receptors were taken from a female patient aged 2-9 years who had a stem cell transplant for aplastic anemia, so the T cells may come from the graft donor.

A few counts support this clonotype. This chain joins TRBV12-3 or TRBV12-4 and TRBJ2-2; D remains unclear. The CDR3 covers 16 residues. Between the trimmed V and J ends, which lost 5 bases and 7 bases, there was a span of 20 bases. The CDR3 sequence is CASSPPSGPYGGELFF. For the CDR3, the DNA is TGTGCCAGCAGTCCCCCGAGTGGTCCCTACGGCGGGGAGCTGTTTTTT.

This clonotype appeared a few times. CDR3 in DNA: TGCGCCAGCAGCTCAGGACAGCGGGCCCTCCATAATACGCAGTATTTT. Encoded protein: CASSSGQRALHNTQYF. The chain uses TRBV5-1 and TRBJ2-3; D is perhaps TRBD1 or TRBD2 (6 bases each). Germline CDR1 reads SGHRS; CDR2 reads YFSETQ. Trimming removed 3 bases at V and 7 bases at J, with 21 bases between. CDR3 length: 16 amino acids.

There are a few counts of this clonotype. V is TRBV24-1 and J is TRBJ2-7; 9 positions agree with TRBD1. CDR3 length: 18 residues. CDR1 is KGHDR and CDR2 is SFDVKD in the germline V gene. With V trimmed by 1 base and J by 0 bases, 9 bases remained unmatched. CDR3 coding DNA: TGTGCCACCAGTGATTTAGGGGACAGGGCGTACGGCTCCTACGAGCAGTACGTC. The encoded protein is CATSDLGDRAYGSYEQYV.

This sequence joins TRBV12-3 or TRBV12-4 and TRBJ2-3; a weak D match, TRBD2 (6 bases). The CDR3 sequence is 16 residues long. Trimming shortened V by 6 bases and J by 4 bases, and 20 bases separated the two germline ends. In DNA, the CDR3 is TGTGCCAGCAGATTCGCACTAGCCGAAGGTCCAGATACGCAGTATTTT. It translates to CASRFALAEGPDTQYF.

V and J are TRBV28 and TRBJ2-5; 7 nucleotides agree with TRBD1. Germline trimming cut 7 bases from V and 2 bases from J; bases unmatched to any gene: 10. This CDR3 spans 15 amino acids. The germline gives CDR1 MDHEN, CDR2 SYDVKM. This chain's CDR3 is CASTGTVPVQETQYF. The CDR3 DNA reads TGTGCCAGCACCGGGACAGTACCTGTACAAGAGACCCAGTACTTC.

The chain has TRBV12-3 or TRBV12-4 and TRBJ2-2; TRBD2 aligns across 7 bases. V lost 6 bases to trimming and J lost 7 bases; unmatched junction nucleotides: 14. This CDR3 is built from 16 residues. This chain's CDR3 is CASSAARAGAVGELFF. The CDR3 DNA reads TGTGCCAGCAGCGCCGCTAGGGCGGGAGCGGTCGGGGAGCTGTTTTTT.

This clonotype has just a few counts. V and J are TRBV5-1 and TRBJ1-4; D uncertain. Germline lookup yields CDR1 SGHRS and CDR2 YFSETQ. The CDR3 covers 17 residues. Trimming stripped 1 base from V and 0 bases from J, with 13 bases between. The CDR3 nucleotides are TGCGCCAGCAGCTTGTTGGTTGGAACCGCAACTAATGAAAAACTGTTTTTT. Amino acids: CASSLLVGTATNEKLFF.

This clonotype was seen more than once but under ten times. The chain links TRBV11-2 to TRBJ2-7; no reliable D call. The germline V gene encodes CDR1 SGHAT and CDR2 FQNNGV. Trimming stripped 4 bases from V and 2 bases from J, with 9 bases between. The CDR3 runs to 13 residues. The CDR3 here is CASSSFVPYEQYV. The CDR3 region has the DNA TGTGCCAGCAGCTCGTTCGTGCCCTACGAGCAGTACGTC.

This chain uses TRBV12-3 or TRBV12-4 with TRBJ2-1; 12 positions match TRBD2. V shed 7 bases, J shed 6 bases, and the junction held 13 bases outside the gene matches. CDR3 length equals 17 residues. The CDR3 bases are TGTGCCAGCACCTCCCGGGCTAGCGGGAGGGGGGGCAATGAGCAGTTCTTC. It encodes CASTSRASGRGGNEQFF.

This clonotype has a handful of counts. V is TRBV6-2 or TRBV6-3 and J is TRBJ1-1; the match to TRBD1 covers 8 bases. V was pared by 2 bases and J by 0 bases, with 5 bases of the junction left unmatched. Per the germline V gene, CDR1 is MNHEY and CDR2 is SVGEGT. The CDR3 sequence is 16 residues long. CDR3 bases: TGTGCCAGCAGTTACAGCACAGGGGGTTTGAACACTGAAGCTTTCTTT. Translation gives CASSYSTGGLNTEAFF.

The V gene is TRBV9, the J gene TRBJ2-4; 8 bases fit TRBD2. This CDR3 comprises 15 residues. CDR1 and CDR2 from the germline V gene are SGDLS and YYNGEE. V was clipped by 2 bases and J by 5 bases; unmatched bases: 6. CDR3 nucleotides: TGTGCCAGCAGCGTGGGGACTAGGTTAGAAAACATTCAGTACTTC. Translated, it gives CASSVGTRLENIQYF.

This clonotype came up a few times. The gene calls are TRBV6-5 and TRBJ1-4, with D unclear. In germline, CDR1 is MNHEY, CDR2 SVGAGI. CDR3 size: 16 residues. Trimming removed 0 bases at V and 3 bases at J, with 11 bases between. The CDR3 DNA reads as TGTGCCAGCAGTTACTCGAGTTGGGAGCCTAATGAAAAACTGTTTTTT. Residues: CASSYSSWEPNEKLFF.

V usage is TRBV29-1 and J usage is TRBJ2-1; D unresolved. The CDR3 consists of 16 residues. Germline CDR1 SQVTM, CDR2 ANQGSEA. V shed 7 bases and J shed 5 bases, with 24 bases lying between them. CDR3 sequence reads: CSAWPRTSRNDNEQFF. The CDR3 region has the DNA TGCAGCGCCTGGCCAAGGACCTCCCGAAACGACAATGAGCAGTTCTTC.